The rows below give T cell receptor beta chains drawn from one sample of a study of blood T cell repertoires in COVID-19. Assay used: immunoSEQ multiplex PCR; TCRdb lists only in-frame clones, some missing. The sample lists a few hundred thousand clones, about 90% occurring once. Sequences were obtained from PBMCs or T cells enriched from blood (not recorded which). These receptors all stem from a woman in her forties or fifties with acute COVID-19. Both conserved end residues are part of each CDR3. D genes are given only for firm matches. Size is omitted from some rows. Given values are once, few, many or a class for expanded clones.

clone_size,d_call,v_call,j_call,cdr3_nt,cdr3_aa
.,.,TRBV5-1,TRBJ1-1,TGCGCCAGCAGGATTGATCTAGCTTCTTTGAACACTGAAGCTTTCTTT,CASRIDLASLNTEAFF
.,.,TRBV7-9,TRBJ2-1,TGTGCCAGCAGCTTGGGACTCCTCGAGGGCGATGAGCAGTTCTTC,CASSLGLLEGDEQFF
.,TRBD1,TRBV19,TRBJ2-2,TGTGCCAGTAGTATACCCGGGACAGCCGGGGAGCTGTTTTTT,CASSIPGTAGELFF
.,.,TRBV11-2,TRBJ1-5,TGTGCCAGCAGCCGGGGGGGACGTCAGCCCCAGCATTTT,CASSRGGRQPQHF
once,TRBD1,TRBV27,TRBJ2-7,TGTGCCAGCAGTTTAAGTACAGGGGGTGGCTACGAGCAGTACTTC,CASSLSTGGGYEQYF
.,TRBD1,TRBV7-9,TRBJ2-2,TGTGCCAGCAGCTCACTACGGACAGGGTCCGGGGAGCTGTTTTTT,CASSSLRTGSGELFF
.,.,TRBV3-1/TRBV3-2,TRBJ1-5,TGTGCCAGCAGCCAAGGGGGGGGCCATCAGCCCCAGCATTTT,CASSQGGGHQPQHF
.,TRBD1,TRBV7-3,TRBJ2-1,TGTGCCAGCAGCCCGGGACAGGGGCAAGGTGAGCAGTTCTTC,CASSPGQGQGEQFF
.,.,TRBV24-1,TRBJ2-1,TGTGCCACCAGTGAGGCAGGGAATTACAATGAGCAGTTCTTC,CATSEAGNYNEQFF
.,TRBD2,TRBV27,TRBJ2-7,TGTGCCAGCAGTTCCGGACTAGCGGGAATCTACGAGCAGTACTTC,CASSSGLAGIYEQYF
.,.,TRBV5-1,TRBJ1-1,TGCGCCAGCAGCTTTAATTATAACACTGAAGCTTTCTTT,CASSFNYNTEAFF
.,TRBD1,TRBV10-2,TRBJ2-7,TGCGCCAGCAGTCCCCCGGGACAGGCATACGAGCAGTACTTC,CASSPPGQAYEQYF
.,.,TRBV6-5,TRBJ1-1,TGTGCCAGCAGCCATCGGACAGCGAACACTGAAGCTTTCTTT,CASSHRTANTEAFF
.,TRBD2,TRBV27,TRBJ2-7,TGTGCCAGCAGGTACCGAGCGGGAGGTTCCTACGAGCAGTACTTC,CASRYRAGGSYEQYF
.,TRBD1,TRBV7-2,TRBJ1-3,TGTGCCAGCAGCTTAGAGGCTCAGGGGGCAGGTGGAAACACCATATATTTT,CASSLEAQGAGGNTIYF
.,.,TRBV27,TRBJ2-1,TGTGCCAGCAGTTTGACAGCTTCGTCCTACAATGAGCAGTTCTTC,CASSLTASSYNEQFF
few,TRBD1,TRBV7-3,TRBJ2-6,TGTGCCAGCAGCTCCGGACAGGGTCACTCTGGGGCCAACGTCCTGACTTTC,CASSSGQGHSGANVLTF
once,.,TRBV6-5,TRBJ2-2,TGTGCCAGCAGCGTTTTCTCGGACTTCACCGGGGAGCTGTTTTTT,CASSVFSDFTGELFF
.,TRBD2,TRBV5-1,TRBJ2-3,TGCGCCAGCAGCTTGGGTCCTCTTAGCGGGAGAACAGATACGCAGTATTTT,CASSLGPLSGRTDTQYF
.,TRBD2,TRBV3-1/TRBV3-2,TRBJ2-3,TGTGCCAGCAACCTGGGACTAGCGGGAAGTAGGACAGATACGCAGTATTTT,CASNLGLAGSRTDTQYF
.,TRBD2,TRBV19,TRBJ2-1,TGTGCCAGTAGTATAACTAGCGGAACCTCCTACAATGAGCAGTTCTTC,CASSITSGTSYNEQFF
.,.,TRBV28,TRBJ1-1,TGTGCCAGCAGCGCAGGGCTGCGACACACTGAAGCTTTCTTT,CASSAGLRHTEAFF
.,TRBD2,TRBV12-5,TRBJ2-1,TGTGCTAGTGGTTTGGTGACGACTAGCGGGAGACTGTACAATGAGCAGTTCTTC,CASGLVTTSGRLYNEQFF
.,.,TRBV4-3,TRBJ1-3,TGCGCCAGCAGCCCAGCGGCAGCTGCTGGAAACACCATATATTTT,CASSPAAAAGNTIYF
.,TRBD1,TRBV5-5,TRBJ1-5,TGTGCCAGCAGCCCAGGGACGACAGGGAGGCAGCCCCAGCATTTT,CASSPGTTGRQPQHF
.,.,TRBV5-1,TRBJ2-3,TGCGCCAGCAGCTTGGCTAGGACAGATACGCAGTATTTT,CASSLARTDTQYF
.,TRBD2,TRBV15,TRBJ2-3,TGTGCCACCAGCAGAGGTGTCTATAGCGGGAGGGCCCGAGATACGCAGTATTTT,CATSRGVYSGRARDTQYF
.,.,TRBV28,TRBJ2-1,TGTGCCAGCACCTCCTGGGCGGGCCGAAGCAATGAGCAGTTCTTC,CASTSWAGRSNEQFF
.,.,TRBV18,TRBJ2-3,TGTGCCAGCTCATCCCCGCCAGGACTGGCAGATACGCAGTATTTT,CASSSPPGLADTQYF
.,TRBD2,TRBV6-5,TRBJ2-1,TGTGCCATCGGCCGGAGTCGCGGGAGTGGATATGAGCAGTTCTTC,CAIGRSRGSGYEQFF
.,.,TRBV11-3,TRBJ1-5,TGTGCCAGCAGCTCTTCGGGAAATCAGCCCCAGCATTTT,CASSSSGNQPQHF
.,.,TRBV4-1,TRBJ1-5,TGCGCCAGCAGCCGCATACAGAATAGCAATCAGCCCCAGCATTTT,CASSRIQNSNQPQHF